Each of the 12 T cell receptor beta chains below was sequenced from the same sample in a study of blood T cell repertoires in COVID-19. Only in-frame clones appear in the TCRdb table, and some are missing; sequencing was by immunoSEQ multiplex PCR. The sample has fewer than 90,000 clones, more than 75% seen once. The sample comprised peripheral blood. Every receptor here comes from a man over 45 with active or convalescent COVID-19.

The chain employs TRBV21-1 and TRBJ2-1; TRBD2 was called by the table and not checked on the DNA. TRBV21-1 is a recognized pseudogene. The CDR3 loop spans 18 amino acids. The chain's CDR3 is CASSTDSGGGSEYNEQFF. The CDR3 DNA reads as TGTGCCAGCAGCACCGATAGCGGGGGGGGCTCCGAATACAATGAGCAGTTCTTC.

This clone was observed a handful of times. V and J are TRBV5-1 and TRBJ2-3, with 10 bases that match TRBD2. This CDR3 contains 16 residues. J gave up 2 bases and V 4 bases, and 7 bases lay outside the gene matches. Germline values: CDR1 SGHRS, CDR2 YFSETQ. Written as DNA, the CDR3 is TGCGCCAGCAGCACCGGAGCGGGGGGGCCCACAGATACGCAGTATTTT. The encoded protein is CASSTGAGGPTDTQYF.

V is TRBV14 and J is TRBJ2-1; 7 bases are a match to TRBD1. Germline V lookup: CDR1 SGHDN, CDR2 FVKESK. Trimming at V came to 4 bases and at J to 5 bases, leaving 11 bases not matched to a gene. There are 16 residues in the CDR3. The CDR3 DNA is TGTGCCAGCAGCCCGTTCAGGGGGTCACGCGACAATGAGCAGTTCTTC. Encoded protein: CASSPFRGSRDNEQFF.

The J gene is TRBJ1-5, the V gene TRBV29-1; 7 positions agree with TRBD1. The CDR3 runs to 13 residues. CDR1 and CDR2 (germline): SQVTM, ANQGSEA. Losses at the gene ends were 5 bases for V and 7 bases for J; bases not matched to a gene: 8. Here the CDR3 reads CSVQQGRTQPQHF. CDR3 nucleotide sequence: TGCAGCGTTCAACAGGGGCGGACCCAGCCCCAGCATTTT.

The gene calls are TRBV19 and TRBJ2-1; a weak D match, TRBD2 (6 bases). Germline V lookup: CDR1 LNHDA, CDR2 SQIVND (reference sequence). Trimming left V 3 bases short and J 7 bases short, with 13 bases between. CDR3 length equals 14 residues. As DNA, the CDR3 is TGTGCCAGTAGTATGATGGGACTTGGGAATGAGCAGTTCTTC. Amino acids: CASSMMGLGNEQFF.

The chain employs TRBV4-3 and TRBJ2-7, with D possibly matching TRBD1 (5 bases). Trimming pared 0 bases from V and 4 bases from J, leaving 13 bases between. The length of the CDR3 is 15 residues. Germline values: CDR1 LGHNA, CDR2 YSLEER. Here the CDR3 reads CASSQEAQGKYEQYF. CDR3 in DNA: TGCGCCAGCAGCCAAGAGGCCCAGGGCAAATACGAGCAGTACTTC.

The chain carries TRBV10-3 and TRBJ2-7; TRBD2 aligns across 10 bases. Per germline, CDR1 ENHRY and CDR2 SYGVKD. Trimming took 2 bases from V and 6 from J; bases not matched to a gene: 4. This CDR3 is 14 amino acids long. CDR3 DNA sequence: TGTGCCATCAGTGAGACTAGCGGGGCACGCGAGCAGTACTTC. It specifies CAISETSGAREQYF.

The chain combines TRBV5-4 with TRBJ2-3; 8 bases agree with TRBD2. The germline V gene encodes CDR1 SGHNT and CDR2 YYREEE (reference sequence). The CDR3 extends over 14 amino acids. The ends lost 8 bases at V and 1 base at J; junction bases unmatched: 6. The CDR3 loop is CASSAGVGTDTQYF. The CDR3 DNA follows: TGTGCCAGTTCAGCGGGGGTTGGCACAGATACGCAGTATTTT. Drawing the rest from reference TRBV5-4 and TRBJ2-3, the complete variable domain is ETGVTQSPTHLIKTRGQQVTLRCSSQSGHNTVSWYQQALGQGPQFIFQYYREEENGRGNFPPRFSGLQFPNYSSELNVNALELDDSALYLCASSAGVGTDTQYFGPGTRLTVL.

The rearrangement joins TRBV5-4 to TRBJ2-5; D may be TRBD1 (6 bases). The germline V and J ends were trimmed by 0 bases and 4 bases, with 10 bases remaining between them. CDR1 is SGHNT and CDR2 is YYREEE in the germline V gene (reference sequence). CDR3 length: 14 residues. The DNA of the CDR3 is TGTGCCAGCAGCTTGGACAGGGCAGGAGAGACCCAGTACTTC. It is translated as CASSLDRAGETQYF.

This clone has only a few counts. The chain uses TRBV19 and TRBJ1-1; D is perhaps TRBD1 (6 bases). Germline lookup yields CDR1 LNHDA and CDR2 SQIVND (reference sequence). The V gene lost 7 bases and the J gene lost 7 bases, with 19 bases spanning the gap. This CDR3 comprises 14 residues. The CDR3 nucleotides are TGTGCCAGTAAACCTCTGGAGGGGGGGTTTGAAGCTTTCTTT. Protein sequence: CASKPLEGGFEAFF.

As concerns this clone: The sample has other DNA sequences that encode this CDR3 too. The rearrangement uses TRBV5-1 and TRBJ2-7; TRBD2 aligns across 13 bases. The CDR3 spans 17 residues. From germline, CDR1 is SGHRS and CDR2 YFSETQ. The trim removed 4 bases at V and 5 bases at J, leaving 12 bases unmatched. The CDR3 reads CASSKRLAGGLGDEQYF. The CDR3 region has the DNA TGCGCCAGCAGCAAAAGACTAGCGGGGGGTTTGGGCGACGAGCAGTACTTC.

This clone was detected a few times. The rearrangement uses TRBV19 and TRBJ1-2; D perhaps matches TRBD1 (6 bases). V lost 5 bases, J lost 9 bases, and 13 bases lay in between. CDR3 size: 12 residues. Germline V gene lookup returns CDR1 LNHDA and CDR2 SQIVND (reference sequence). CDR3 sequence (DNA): TGTGCCAGTAGTGACCGACAGGATCGCTACACCTTC. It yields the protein CASSDRQDRYTF.